This TCR beta chain was captured in a study of T-cell reconstitution after alpha-beta-depleted transplantation in children. Looked up from germline, CDR1 is SQVTM and CDR2 is ANQGSEA. This CDR3 spans 14 amino acids. With 4 bases removed from V and 0 bases from J, the gap between germline ends came to 10 bases. This clonotype was observed many times. Researchers prepared the TCRbeta library using unique molecular identifiers, the study reports. MiXCR, run by TCRdb on the PCR reads, gives a single entry per CDR3 protein. The table lists about 500,000 distinct CDR3 sequences, approximately 32% of them singletons.

The sequence came from a human donor who donated a stem cell graft to a child with aplastic anemia. The genes are TRBV29-1 and TRBJ2-1; the D is unclear. The source was PBMCs from the stem cell graft donor, collected from the stem cell graft. The CDR3 sequence: CSVGGYSSYNEQFF. Here the CDR3 DNA reads TGCAGCGTTGGAGGCTATAGCTCCTACAATGAGCAGTTCTTC.